This passage covers 27 T cell receptor beta chains from one sample sequenced in a study of blood T cell repertoires in COVID-19. Profiled with immunoSEQ multiplex PCR; TCRdb holds only in-frame clones, not every one. This table holds a few hundred thousand clones, just under 85% found once. Sequenced input: peripheral blood. Receptor source: a woman between 50 and 59 years old with active or convalescent COVID-19.

The sample holds one count of this clone. The chain has TRBV6-5 and TRBJ1-1; a weak D match, TRBD1 (6 bases). The CDR3 loop spans 13 amino acids. Germline V gives CDR1 MNHEY, CDR2 SVGAGI. Trimming removed 7 bases from V and 7 bases from J, with 16 bases in between. Here the CDR3 DNA reads TGTGCCAGCAACCCTCAGGGGCGCGGTGAAGCTTTCTTT. It is translated as CASNPQGRGEAFF.

The rearrangement joins TRBV30 to TRBJ1-1, with 8 bases aligning to TRBD1. The CDR3 extends over 13 amino acids. Germline V gene sequence: CDR1 GTSNPN, CDR2 SVGIG (reference sequence). Germline trimming cut 0 bases from V and 3 bases from J; bases unmatched to any gene: 0. The CDR3 region is CAWSVQGDTEAFF. The CDR3 coding sequence is TGTGCCTGGAGTGTACAGGGGGACACTGAAGCTTTCTTT.

V is TRBV10-2 and J is TRBJ2-1; D perhaps matches TRBD1 (5 bases). From germline, CDR1 is WSHSY and CDR2 SAAADI. V lost 2 bases and J 10 bases, leaving 6 bases between the germline ends. CDR3 length equals 11 residues. CDR3 in amino acids: CASSEGAEQFF. CDR3 DNA: TGCGCCAGCAGTGAGGGGGCAGAGCAGTTCTTC.

As for this clone: At one end, the junction sequence differs from germline, possibly due to a read error. This chain links TRBV5-6 with TRBJ1-2; 7 bases fit TRBD1. Germline CDR1 reads SGHDT; CDR2 reads YYEEEE. The CDR3 consists of 19 residues. The chain's CDR3 is CASSQQRQGYPDYDYGYIF. The CDR3 DNA reads TGTGCCAGCAGCCAACAAAGACAGGGCTACCCAGATTACGACTATGGCTACATCTTC.

CDR3 DNA sequence: TGTGCCAGCAACAGGGGCGAGGCGTTTAACTATGGCTACACCTTC. Translated, it gives CASNRGEAFNYGYTF. V usage is TRBV9 and J usage is TRBJ1-2, with TRBD1 identical over 7 bases. The germline V gene encodes CDR1 SGDLS and CDR2 YYNGEE. V lost 6 bases and J lost 1; bases outside the gene matches: 9. The CDR3 is 15 residues long.

The V call is TRBV5-1, the J call TRBJ2-7, with D tentatively TRBD1 (6 bases). This CDR3 spans 14 amino acids. The V end was cut by 2 bases, the J end by 3 bases, with 12 bases between. The germline V gene encodes CDR1 SGHRS and CDR2 YFSETQ. The CDR3 sequence: CASSFLQGSYEQYF. CDR3 sequence (DNA): TGCGCCAGCAGCTTTTTACAGGGTAGCTACGAGCAGTACTTC.

Of note for this clone: A junction boundary mismatches the germline segment, possibly from a read error. J is TRBJ2-1 and V is TRBV7-7; 10 nucleotides align to TRBD2. Germline loops: CDR1 SSHAT, CDR2 FNYEAQ (reference sequence). This CDR3 has 15 amino acids. CDR3 sequence: CASSPTSGKYNEQFF. The CDR3 DNA is TGTGCTAGCAGCCCTACTAGCGGGAAATACAATGAGCAGTTCTTC.

The chain couples TRBV6-5 to TRBJ2-1, with 10 bases that match TRBD2. Per the germline V gene, CDR1 is MNHEY and CDR2 is SVGAGI. Germline trimming cut 2 bases from V and 7 bases from J; bases unmatched to any gene: 8. The length of the CDR3 is 16 residues. The CDR3 DNA is TGTGCCAGCAGTTACCCAAAAGCGGGAGGGACTAATGAGCAGTTCTTC. Translating gives CASSYPKAGGTNEQFF.

The rearrangement uses TRBV6-5 and TRBJ2-7; D gene unclear. The germline V and J ends were trimmed by 6 bases and 2 bases, with 14 bases remaining between them. Germline CDR1 MNHEY, CDR2 SVGAGI. The CDR3 sequence is 14 residues long. CDR3 sequence: CASRKAGSAYEQYF. CDR3 DNA sequence: TGTGCCAGCAGGAAAGCTGGTTCGGCCTACGAGCAGTACTTC.

The chain has TRBV7-9 and TRBJ2-5; D is possibly TRBD1 (6 bases). The CDR3 has 14 amino acids. Germline CDR1 SEHNR, CDR2 FQNEAQ (reference sequence). V gave up 1 base and J gave up 4 bases, with 10 bases separating them. The CDR3 DNA follows: TGTGCCAGCAGCTTAGGAGGGGGTAGAGAGACCCAGTACTTC. Translation gives CASSLGGGRETQYF.

V gene TRBV2 combines with J gene TRBJ2-5; TRBD2 is a possible D gene (5 bases). Germline CDR1 and CDR2: SNHLY and FYNNEI. This CDR3 is built from 14 residues. With 6 bases removed from V and 1 base from J, the gap between germline ends came to 12 bases. In DNA, the CDR3 is TGTGCCAGCAGGAGTCGAGGGATCCAAGAGACCCAGTACTTC. Protein: CASRSRGIQETQYF.

This clone occurred a few times. The rearrangement joins TRBV29-1 to TRBJ2-7; 9 bases map to TRBD1. The V gene end was trimmed by 7 bases and the J gene end by 2 bases; junction bases not matched to a gene: 6. Germline loops: CDR1 SQVTM, CDR2 ANQGSEA. The CDR3 totals 13 residues. The CDR3 reads CSARDRETYEQYF. CDR3 nucleotides: TGCAGCGCCCGGGACAGGGAGACCTACGAGCAGTACTTC.

The chain uses TRBV18 and TRBJ1-3; possible D gene TRBD1, 6 bases. Germline loops: CDR1 KGHSH, CDR2 LQKENI. The V end was cut by 6 bases, the J end by 3 bases, with 18 bases between. The CDR3 has 16 amino acids. CDR3 amino acids: CASSRSPGQIGNTIYF. DNA for the CDR3: TGTGCCAGCTCCCGCTCCCCCGGACAGATTGGAAACACCATATATTTT.

The chain links TRBV5-1 to TRBJ2-1; 10 bases line up with TRBD1. V gave up 9 bases and J gave up 6 bases; unmatched junction bases: 12. CDR1 and CDR2 (germline): SGHRS, YFSETQ. CDR3 length: 15 amino acids. The CDR3 coding sequence is TGCGCCACCAACGACCGGGACAGGGGCGGCAATGAGCAGTTCTTC. This translates into CATNDRDRGGNEQFF.

J is TRBJ1-6 and V is TRBV10-3; 9 positions agree with TRBD1. The junction had 15 bases not matched to a gene; V was cut back by 5 bases and J by 7 bases. CDR3 length equals 18 residues. Germline CDR1 and CDR2: ENHRY and SYGVKD. CDR3 residues: CAISRDRATSGANSPLHF. The CDR3, as DNA: TGTGCCATCAGTCGGGACAGGGCGACAAGCGGGGCCAATTCACCCCTCCACTTT.

The CDR3 region has the DNA TGTGCCAGCAGCCAGACAGGGGGTCTATCACCCCTCCACTTT. Amino acid sequence: CASSQTGGLSPLHF. The chain links TRBV3-1 (or the pseudogene TRBV3-2) to TRBJ1-6; 9 nucleotides agree with TRBD1. Germline lookup yields CDR1 LGHDT and CDR2 YNNKEL (reference sequence). CDR3 length equals 14 residues. J gave up 10 bases and V 3 bases, and 4 bases lay outside the gene matches.

CDR3 amino acids: CASGIRRAGDYSYEQYF. The CDR3 nucleotides read TGTGCCAGCGGTATCCGGCGGGCGGGAGACTACTCCTACGAGCAGTACTTC. The chain employs TRBV11-3 and TRBJ2-7; 7 bases match TRBD2. The CDR3 totals 17 residues. The V and J ends lost 8 bases and 0 bases, in that order; junction bases with no gene match: 16. Germline V gives CDR1 SGHNT, CDR2 YENEEA.

The V call is TRBV7-9, the J call TRBJ2-7; D is perhaps TRBD2 (5 bases). Deletions cut 6 bases from V and 6 bases from J, with 12 bases between. The CDR3 is 12 amino acids. Per germline, CDR1 SEHNR and CDR2 FQNEAQ (reference sequence). The CDR3 spells CASSRGGGEQYF. The CDR3 coding sequence is TGTGCCAGCAGTAGAGGAGGAGGCGAGCAGTACTTC.

The genes are TRBV5-6 and TRBJ2-3, with D possibly matching TRBD2 (5 bases). Trimming stripped 4 bases from V and 3 bases from J, with 12 bases between. The CDR3 runs to 14 residues. Germline V gene lookup returns CDR1 SGHDT and CDR2 YYEEEE. DNA of the CDR3: TGTGCCAGCAGCCCTCGAGGAGGAACAGATACGCAGTATTTT. Its translation: CASSPRGGTDTQYF.

The chain couples TRBV5-8 to TRBJ1-1, with no clear D. Germline assignment: CDR1 SGHTS and CDR2 YDEGEE. V gave up 4 bases and J gave up 10 bases, with 8 bases separating them. This CDR3 region has 10 residues. The CDR3 region is CASSRLPAFF. The CDR3 DNA reads as TGTGCCAGCAGCAGACTTCCAGCTTTCTTT.

The chain carries TRBV3-1 (or the pseudogene TRBV3-2) and TRBJ1-3; D not resolved. The germline CDR1 and CDR2 sequences are LGHDT and YNNKEL (reference sequence). V was pared by 2 bases and J by 4 bases, with 12 bases between. The CDR3 totals 15 residues. The CDR3 loop reads CASSQPPRRGNTIYF. CDR3 coding DNA: TGTGCCAGCAGCCAACCCCCCCGGAGGGGAAACACCATATATTTT.

This clone was counted between two and nine times. This chain uses TRBV14 with TRBJ2-5; D ambiguous. The germline CDR1 and CDR2 sequences are SGHDN and FVKESK. This CDR3 comprises 13 residues. The V gene lost 5 bases and the J gene lost 4 bases, with 11 bases spanning the gap. The CDR3 here is CASSTSRRETQYF. CDR3 sequence (DNA): TGTGCCAGCAGCACGTCCCGGAGAGAGACCCAGTACTTC.

The chain couples TRBV6-5 to TRBJ1-2; weak D call: TRBD1 (5 bases). V was pared by 2 bases and J by 8 bases, with 15 bases between. From germline, CDR1 is MNHEY and CDR2 SVGAGI. The CDR3 has 14 residues. CDR3 DNA sequence: TGTGCCAGCAGTTACCATTCGCAGGGTGGAGGCTACACCTTC. This sequence encodes CASSYHSQGGGYTF.

The CDR3 is CASSQGQRGGYTF. CDR3 coding DNA: TGTGCCAGCAGCCAAGGCCAGAGAGGTGGCTACACCTTC. The chain uses TRBV3-1 (or the pseudogene TRBV3-2) and TRBJ1-2; no firm D call. CDR3 length equals 13 residues. Germline CDR1 and CDR2: LGHDT and YNNKEL (reference sequence). The V and J ends lost 1 base and 7 bases respectively, with 10 bases between them.

This sequence joins TRBV15 and TRBJ2-1; tentatively, D is TRBD2 (5 bases). This CDR3 is 13 amino acids long. Germline loops: CDR1 LNHNV, CDR2 YYDKDF (reference sequence). Trimming pared 2 bases from V and 9 bases from J, leaving 11 bases between. The CDR3 sequence is CATSRLTSAEQFF. CDR3 nucleotide sequence: TGTGCCACCAGCAGACTAACTAGTGCTGAGCAGTTCTTC.

J is TRBJ1-3 and V is TRBV28; 9 positions agree with TRBD1. Germline loops: CDR1 MDHEN, CDR2 SYDVKM. After removal of 6 bases from V and 3 bases from J, the junction contained 3 bases not matched to a gene. The CDR3 contains 14 residues. CDR3 sequence reads: CASRGTGFGNTIYF. CDR3 nucleotides: TGTGCCAGCAGAGGGACAGGGTTTGGAAACACCATATATTTT. The variable domain in full, completed from reference TRBV28 and TRBJ1-3, reads DVKVTQSSRYLVKRTGEKVFLECVQDMDHENMFWYRQDPGLGLRLIYFSYDVKMKEKGDIPEGYSVSREKKERFSLILESASTNQTSMYLCASRGTGFGNTIYFGEGSWLTVV.

V and J are TRBV5-4 and TRBJ1-1; 9 positions agree with TRBD1. Germline loops: CDR1 SGHNT, CDR2 YYREEE (reference sequence). V shed 4 bases and J 3 bases; nucleotides not matched to a gene: 4. The CDR3 consists of 14 residues. This CDR3 reads CASSIRDRDTEAFF. In DNA form, the CDR3 reads TGTGCCAGCAGCATTCGGGACAGGGACACTGAAGCTTTCTTT.